This TCR beta chain comes out of a study of vaccination effects on CD4 cells after COVID-19. Study results and caveats: In the late period after vaccination, infection- and vaccine-induced clones contracted markedly. Sampling in the study covered few convalescent patients and included no early post-infection timepoints.

Sequenced by immunoSEQ multiplex PCR; TCRdb stores in-frame clones only, minus some. The table records over 20,000 clones, around 74% of them present only once. This clone was seen only a few times. The antigen remains undetermined. This CDR3 spans 14 amino acids. Trimming took 0 bases from V and 6 from J, leaving 10 bases between them. The germline CDR1 and CDR2 sequences are SGDLS and YYNGEE. Before sequencing, viral peptide pools were used by the ViraFEST assay to expand antigen-specific CD4+ T cells. Culture proceeded for 10 days, and CD4+ T cells were then isolated. Vaccine recipients lacked prior SARS-CoV-2 infection and had negative nucleocapsid antibodies. Replacing half the medium with IL-2 medium was done on days 3 and 7.

The sequencing used CD4+ T cells from PBMCs cultured with SARS-CoV-2 spike peptides, collected before COVID-19 vaccination. The chain uses TRBV9 and TRBJ1-5, with D uncertain. This receptor was identified in a human donor who received a COVID-19 vaccine. CDR3 in amino acids: CASSVGSAGQPQHF. The CDR3 DNA reads TGTGCCAGCAGCGTAGGATCTGCGGGTCAGCCCCAGCATTTT.